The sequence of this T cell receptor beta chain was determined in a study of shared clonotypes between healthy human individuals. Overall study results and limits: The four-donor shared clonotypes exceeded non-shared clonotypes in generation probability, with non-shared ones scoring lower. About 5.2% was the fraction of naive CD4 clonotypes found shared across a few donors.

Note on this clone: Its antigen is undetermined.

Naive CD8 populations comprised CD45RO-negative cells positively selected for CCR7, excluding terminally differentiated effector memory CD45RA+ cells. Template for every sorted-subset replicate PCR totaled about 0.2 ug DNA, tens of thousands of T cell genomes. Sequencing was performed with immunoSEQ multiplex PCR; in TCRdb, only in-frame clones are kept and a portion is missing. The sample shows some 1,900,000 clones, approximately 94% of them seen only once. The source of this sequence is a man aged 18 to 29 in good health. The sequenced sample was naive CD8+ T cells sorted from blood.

CDR3 DNA: TGTGCCAGCAGTTTTGGACTAGAAGGCTCCTACGAGCAGTACTTC. Translated: CASSFGLEGSYEQYF. V is TRBV6-5 and J is TRBJ2-7; 7 bases fit TRBD2. The CDR3 spans 15 residues. Germline V lookup: CDR1 MNHEY, CDR2 SVGAGI. With V trimmed by 4 bases and J by 0 bases, 6 bases remained unmatched.